This T cell receptor (beta chain) was found in a study of Graves' ophthalmopathy and Graves' hyperthyroidism. This clonotype has a count of ten or more. The CDR3 is 14 residues long. The germline V gene has CDR1 MDHEN and CDR2 SYDVKM. V dropped 3 bases and J dropped 4; count of bases not matched to a gene: 4. TCR beta CDR3 amplification used RNA transcripts. HTBI primers primed a first-round RT-PCR, and a second-round multiplex PCR followed. One entry per CDR3 protein, called by TCRdb with MiXCR from the multiplex PCR reads. In the table there are 150,000 to 200,000 distinct CDR3 sequences, roughly two fifths of which are singletons.

The source of this sequence is a man aged 25-45 years with Graves' ophthalmopathy. Sequenced sample: peripheral blood. The chain employs TRBV28 and TRBJ1-1; 8 bases map to TRBD1. CDR3 nucleotide sequence: TGTGCCAGCAGTTTGACAGGGGAAAGCACTGAAGCTTTCTTT. The encoded protein is CASSLTGESTEAFF.